This passage covers 14 T cell receptor beta chains from one sample sequenced in a study of beta chain features in type 1 diabetes. The isolated RNA, all of it, was reverse transcribed, so expressed TCRB transcripts were what got sequenced. Using immunoSEQ multiplex PCR, the repertoire was profiled, and TCRdb retains in-frame clones only, with some absent. The sample has roughly 380,000 clones; 15% to 20% are singletons. The sample comprised naive CD4+ T cells from blood. These receptors all stem from a woman under 30 in good health.

In its sample, this clone was seen a few times. The J gene is TRBJ1-2, the V gene TRBV29-1; TRBD1 might be the D (5 bases). Germline-derived CDR1 and CDR2 are SQVTM and ANQGSEA. V shed 4 bases and J shed 2 bases, with 11 bases lying between them. The CDR3 has 13 residues. The CDR3, as DNA: TGCAGCGTTGCTGGGGCGGCGAACTATGGCTACACCTTC. This codes for CSVAGAANYGYTF.

The J gene is TRBJ2-7, the V gene TRBV5-6, with D possibly being TRBD1 (6 bases). The CDR3 is 13 amino acids. Looked up from germline, CDR1 is SGHDT and CDR2 is YYEEEE. V was cut by 0 bases and J by 4 bases, with 8 bases left in between. The CDR3 reads CASSLAQGYEQYF. The CDR3 nucleotides are TGTGCCAGCAGCTTGGCACAGGGATACGAGCAGTACTTC.

This clone was counted only a few times. The chain has TRBV7-2 and TRBJ2-2, with D tentatively TRBD2 (7 bases). Germline CDR1 and CDR2: SGHTA and FQGNSA. The length of the CDR3 is 15 residues. V lost 7 bases to trimming and J lost 4 bases, with 16 bases between them. The CDR3 nucleotides are TGTGCCAGCAAGAAGGGGGGGCCGAGCACCGGGGAGCTGTTTTTT. This sequence encodes CASKKGGPSTGELFF. The variable domain in full, with the rest retrieved from reference TRBV7-2 and TRBJ2-2, is GAGVSQSPSNKVTEKGKDVELRCDPISGHTALYWYRQSLGQGLEFLIYFQGNSAPDKSGLPSDRFSAERTGGSVSTLTIQRTQQEDSAVYLCASKKGGPSTGELFFGEGSRLTVL.

This sequence joins TRBV29-1 and TRBJ2-5; tentatively, D is TRBD1 (5 bases). The germline CDR1 and CDR2 sequences are SQVTM and ANQGSEA. The V and J ends lost 2 bases and 5 bases respectively, with 12 bases between them. This CDR3 is 13 amino acids long. The CDR3 region is CSVEIGWGETQYF. CDR3 coding DNA: TGCAGCGTTGAAATAGGGTGGGGCGAGACCCAGTACTTC. Full variable domain (rest looked up from reference TRBV29-1 and TRBJ2-5): SAVISQKPSRDICQRGTSLTIQCQVDSQVTMMFWYRQQPGQSLTLIATANQGSEATYESGFVIDKFPISRPNLTFSTLTVSNMSPEDSSIYLCSVEIGWGETQYFGPGTRLLVL.

The chain employs TRBV30 and TRBJ2-1; 8 bases agree with TRBD1. The CDR3 loop spans 13 amino acids. The V gene's germline CDR1 is GTSNPN and CDR2 SVGIG (reference sequence). V shed 7 bases, J shed 4 bases, and the junction held 6 bases outside the gene matches. CDR3 DNA sequence: TGTGCCTACCGACAGGGGCATTACAATGAGCAGTTCTTC. Amino acid sequence: CAYRQGHYNEQFF. The entire variable domain, with the rest obtained from reference TRBV30 and TRBJ2-1, is as follows: SQTIHQWPATLVQPVGSPLSLECTVEGTSNPNLYWYRQAAGRGLQLLFYSVGIGQISSEVPQNLSASRPQDRQFILSSKKLLLSDSGFYLCAYRQGHYNEQFFGPGTRLTVL.

The chain joins TRBV10-3 to TRBJ2-1; TRBD2 matches at 12 bases. With V trimmed by 10 bases and J by 7 bases, 8 bases remained unmatched. Germline V gene sequence: CDR1 ENHRY, CDR2 SYGVKD. The CDR3 is made up of 14 amino acids. CDR3 nucleotides: TGTGCCACCCGACTAGCGGGGGCGGGAAATGAGCAGTTCTTC. Translation gives CATRLAGAGNEQFF.

The chain carries TRBV7-9 and TRBJ1-1; D unclear. The V end lost 7 bases, the J end lost 3 bases, and 15 bases lay between the germline ends. The germline gives CDR1 SEHNR, CDR2 FQNEAQ (reference sequence). The CDR3 extends over 14 amino acids. Written as DNA, the CDR3 is TGTGCCAGCACTTTCGGGATGGCTGACACTGAAGCTTTCTTT. Protein: CASTFGMADTEAFF.

This clone occurred a few times. The chain combines TRBV20-1 with TRBJ2-5, with a possible D match to TRBD1 (5 bases). Germline V CDR1 and CDR2: DFQATT, SNEGSKA (reference sequence). This CDR3 has 11 amino acids. Trimming took 3 bases from V and 7 from J, leaving 9 bases between them. The chain's CDR3 is CSASQGPTQYF. The CDR3 DNA reads as TGCAGTGCTAGCCAGGGTCCGACCCAGTACTTC.

This clone was detected a few times. This chain links TRBV7-3 with TRBJ1-1; tentative D call: TRBD1 (6 bases). The CDR3 totals 14 residues. The germline V and J ends were trimmed by 5 bases and 3 bases, with 13 bases remaining between them. Germline V gene sequence: CDR1 SGHTA, CDR2 FQGTGA. DNA for the CDR3: TGTGCCAGCAGCAGAACAGGGTTGGACACTGAAGCTTTCTTT. It translates to CASSRTGLDTEAFF.

V is TRBV29-1 and J is TRBJ1-1; D is unclear. The CDR3 contains 13 residues. CDR1 and CDR2 from the germline V gene are SQVTM and ANQGSEA. Between the trimmed V and J ends, which lost 3 bases and 2 bases, there was a span of 10 bases. The CDR3 sequence is CSVESSGNTEAFF. CDR3 nucleotide sequence: TGCAGCGTTGAGTCCAGCGGTAACACTGAAGCTTTCTTT.

This chain connects TRBV15 to TRBJ2-3, with 13 bases fitting TRBD2. The CDR3 sequence is 17 residues long. Looked up from germline, CDR1 is LNHNV and CDR2 is YYDKDF (reference sequence). With 0 bases clipped from V and 4 bases from J, the junction kept 4 bases outside the gene matches. The CDR3 sequence is CATSRELAGGPPDTQYF. CDR3 DNA: TGTGCCACCAGCAGAGAACTAGCGGGAGGGCCCCCAGATACGCAGTATTTT.

This sequence joins TRBV7-9 and TRBJ1-2; 7 positions agree with TRBD1. Unmatched junction bases numbered 11, after V lost 5 bases and J lost 8 bases. The germline CDR1 and CDR2 sequences are SEHNR and FQNEAQ (reference sequence). The CDR3 consists of 14 residues. The CDR3: CASSPITGELGYTF. Here the CDR3 DNA reads TGTGCCAGCAGCCCAATCACAGGGGAACTCGGCTACACCTTC.

CDR3 DNA: TGTGCCAGCAGCCATCCCCCGTGGCGGGACAGCAACTACGAGCAGTACTTC. Translating it yields CASSHPPWRDSNYEQYF. The chain employs TRBV7-8 and TRBJ2-7; maybe TRBD1 (7 bases). The V and J ends lost 5 bases and 3 bases respectively, with 23 bases between them. This CDR3 contains 17 residues. CDR1 SGHVS and CDR2 FQNEAQ come from the germline V gene.

The rearrangement links TRBV30 to TRBJ2-7; 9 bases fit TRBD1. CDR3 size: 15 residues. Germline assignment: CDR1 GTSNPN and CDR2 SVGIG (reference sequence). V shed 0 bases, J shed 3 bases, and the junction held 6 bases outside the gene matches. The CDR3 region is CAWSVRLGQGYEQYF. In DNA, the CDR3 is TGTGCCTGGAGTGTAAGGTTGGGACAGGGCTACGAGCAGTACTTC.